This T cell receptor (beta chain) was profiled in a study of CD8 T cells in Susac syndrome. Study in general: Within the group of sequenced Susac syndrome patients, roughly 6 had active disease and roughly eight were in remission.

The CDR3 is 16 amino acids. Germline CDR1 reads SQVTM; CDR2 reads ANQGSEA. V was pared by 3 bases and J by 1 base, with 18 bases between. Negative magnetic isolation gave CD8+ and CD4+ cells; FACS enriched CD8+ TEMRA. Random hexamers were used to reverse transcribe roughly 0.5 to 1 ug of RNA. A multiplex approach, immunoSEQ multiplex PCR, amplified TCR beta CDR3 across 54 Vbeta and 13 Jbeta. TCRdb fed the immunoSEQ multiplex PCR reads into MiXCR, producing one record per CDR3 protein. In the table there are 170,000 or so distinct CDR3 sequences, 90% to 95% of which are singletons. The chain uses TRBV29-1 and TRBJ1-2; no clear D. The sequenced material came from CD4+ T cells from PBMCs. The TCR originated in a human donor with Susac syndrome. The CDR3 nucleotides are TGCAGCGTTGATGGTGGGATACTGGGAAGTAACTATGGCTACACCTTC. Encoded protein: CSVDGGILGSNYGYTF.